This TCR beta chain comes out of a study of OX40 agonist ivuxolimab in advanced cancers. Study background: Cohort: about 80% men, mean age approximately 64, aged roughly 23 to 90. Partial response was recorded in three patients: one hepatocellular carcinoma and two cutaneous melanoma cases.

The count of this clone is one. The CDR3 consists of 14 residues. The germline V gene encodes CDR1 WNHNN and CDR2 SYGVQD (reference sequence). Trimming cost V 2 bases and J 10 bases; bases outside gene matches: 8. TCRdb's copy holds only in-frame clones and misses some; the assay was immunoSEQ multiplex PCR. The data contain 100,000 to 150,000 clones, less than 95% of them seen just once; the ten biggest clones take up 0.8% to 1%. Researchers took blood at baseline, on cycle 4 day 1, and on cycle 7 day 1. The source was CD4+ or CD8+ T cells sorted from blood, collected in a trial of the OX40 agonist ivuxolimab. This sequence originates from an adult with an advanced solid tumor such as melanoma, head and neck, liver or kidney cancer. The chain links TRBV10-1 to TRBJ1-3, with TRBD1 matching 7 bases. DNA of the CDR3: TGCGCCAGCAGTGAGACTGGACAGGCGGCGACCATATATTTT. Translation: CASSETGQAATIYF.